The present T cell receptor (beta chain) was sequenced within a study of T cells in localized non-small cell lung cancer. Study-wide points: As only one tumor region underwent sequencing, heterogeneity remains possible. In the blood, greater T cell density corresponded to longer overall survival. Uninvolved neighboring lung showed the greatest T cell clonality, exceeding tumor.

Assay used: immunoSEQ multiplex PCR; TCRdb lists only in-frame clones, some missing. The data hold approximately 30,000 clones, with 80% to 90% observed a single time. Regarding this clone: The antigen is not known.

The V end was cut by 7 bases, the J end by 1 base, with 14 bases between. Germline V gene data show CDR1 as SEHNR and CDR2 as FQNEAQ (reference sequence). The length of the CDR3 is 15 residues. The chain couples TRBV7-9 to TRBJ1-5; TRBD1 is a possible D gene (5 bases). The sample was peripheral blood, taken before any cancer treatment. The origin of this receptor is a woman between 18 and 49 years old with stage I lung adenocarcinoma. As DNA, the CDR3 is TGTGCCAGCACCGACGGGCAGGGAAGCAATCAGCCCCAGCATTTT. This sequence encodes CASTDGQGSNQPQHF. Complete variable domain (other parts from reference TRBV7-9 and TRBJ1-5): DTGVSQNPRHKITKRGQNVTFRCDPISEHNRLYWYRQTLGQGPEFLTYFQNEAQLEKSRLLSDRFSAERPKGSFSTLEIQRTEQGDSAMYLCASTDGQGSNQPQHFGDGTRLSIL.